This T cell receptor (beta chain) was sequenced during a study of blood T cell repertoires in COVID-19. Looking at the study overall: Material from acute and convalescent COVID-19 was sourced from the United States, Italy and Spain. In each case, the material was cDNA or gDNA derived from T cells, B-cell-depleted T cells, or PBMCs.

V was trimmed by 1 base and J by 2 bases, leaving 14 bases between them. The CDR3 has 16 amino acids. Germline CDR1 SEHNR, CDR2 FQNEAQ (reference sequence). As processed by the authors: Researchers report that nucleated cell counts were estimated from reference gene primer amplification. Sequencing used immunoSEQ multiplex PCR; TCRdb keeps in-frame clones, though not all of them. For V, J and clone size, that table is used; D and trimming come from the DNA. This table holds fewer than 250,000 clones, about 85% found once. The V gene is TRBV7-9, the J gene TRBJ1-2, with a weak D call TRBD1 (5 bases). The sequencing sample was made of peripheral blood. The receptor's source is a human donor in a cohort sampled during active COVID-19. The DNA of the CDR3 is TGTGCCAGCAGCTTAGTTCGGCAGGGAAGGAACTATGGCTACACCTTC. Protein: CASSLVRQGRNYGYTF.